The 15 T cell receptor beta chains reported below all come from one sample, sequenced in a study of shared clonotypes between healthy human individuals (TCRdb year 2020). To prepare the library, the immunoSEQ multiplex PCR assay was applied. Held by TCRdb, this immuneACCESS table contains in-frame sequences only and omits some clones. Under half of the omission traces to an unresolved V gene where checked; the cause of the rest is unknown. This sample holds about 2 million clones; around 96% were observed only once. Under 1.5% of the sample goes to the ten largest clones. CD8 naive samples were CD45RO-negative cells positively selected for CCR7, giving a CD45RA+CCR7+ population that excluded TemRA cells. Sequencing used naive CD8+ T cells sorted from blood. In light of the paper, this sample's cell subset or site label describes: CD45RA+CCR7+. These receptor sequences come from a young man in good health.

This chain uses TRBV6-1 with TRBJ1-6; weak D call: TRBD1 (5 bases). Trimming took off 2 bases at V and 15 bases at J, with 20 bases between the two ends. CDR3 length: 15 residues. CDR1 and CDR2 (germline): MNHNS, SASEGT. CDR3 in amino acids: CASSETGLFFLNLHF. The CDR3 nucleotides read TGTGCCAGCAGTGAAACGGGACTTTTCTTTTTGAACCTCCACTTT.

This chain links TRBV11-2 with TRBJ2-7; 10 bases match TRBD2. The CDR3 extends over 15 amino acids. V was pared by 6 bases and J by 4 bases, with 9 bases of the junction left unmatched. Germline V gene sequence: CDR1 SGHAT, CDR2 FQNNGV. The CDR3 spells CASSDASGSAYEQYF. Written as DNA, the CDR3 is TGTGCCAGCAGTGACGCTAGCGGGAGTGCTTACGAGCAGTACTTC.

CDR3 sequence (DNA): TGTGCCAGTTTAAAAGCGGGAGTCCGCTACGAGCAGTACTTC. Protein: CASLKAGVRYEQYF. V and J are TRBV6-5 and TRBJ2-7; 8 bases map to TRBD2. The germline gives CDR1 MNHEY, CDR2 SVGAGI. J gave up 3 bases and V 9 bases, and 10 bases lay outside the gene matches. This CDR3 comprises 14 residues.

This rearrangement joins TRBV7-2 to TRBJ2-2; 7 bases align to TRBD2. This CDR3 is built from 19 residues. Germline lookup yields CDR1 SGHTA and CDR2 FQGNSA. Germline trimming cut 1 base from V and 3 bases from J; bases unmatched to any gene: 14. DNA of the CDR3: TGTGCCAGCAGCTTAGTTCTGGCGGGAGACGTTGCGCACACCGGGGAGCTGTTTTTT. This translates into CASSLVLAGDVAHTGELFF.

Concerning this clone: The sample has other DNA sequences that encode this CDR3 too. The chain recombines TRBV27 with TRBJ1-2, with D uncertain. Trimming left V 5 bases short and J 0 bases short, with 10 bases between. Germline values: CDR1 MNHEY, CDR2 SMNVEV (reference sequence). This CDR3 spans 14 amino acids. CDR3 coding DNA: TGTGCCAGCAGTCTGACTGGAGCTAACTATGGCTACACCTTC. Its translation: CASSLTGANYGYTF.

This clone has just a few counts. Distinct nucleotide sequences in the sample also encode this CDR3. The CDR3 sequence: CASSEGTGELFF. For the CDR3, the DNA is TGCGCCAGCAGTGAGGGAACCGGGGAGCTGTTTTTT. This chain connects TRBV10-1 to TRBJ2-2; D unresolved. Germline CDR1 and CDR2: WNHNN and SYGVQD (reference sequence). The V end lost 2 bases, the J end lost 5 bases, and 3 bases lay between the germline ends. This CDR3 comprises 12 residues.

The J gene is TRBJ1-2, the V gene TRBV10-3; D unresolved. V dropped 10 bases and J dropped 0 bases, with 15 bases sitting between them. The germline gives CDR1 ENHRY, CDR2 SYGVKD. The CDR3 totals 14 residues. Written as DNA, the CDR3 is TGTGCCACTCATGACACCTACTCTAACTATGGCTACACCTTC. Amino acid sequence: CATHDTYSNYGYTF.

This clone was seen only once. The chain recombines TRBV6-5 with TRBJ1-5; TRBD1 aligns across 8 bases. Germline CDR1 and CDR2: MNHEY and SVGAGI. The CDR3 totals 15 residues. J gave up 5 bases and V 2 bases, and 5 bases lay outside the gene matches. This CDR3 is CASSYGRGLDQPQHF. The DNA of the CDR3 is TGTGCCAGCAGTTACGGCAGGGGGCTTGATCAGCCCCAGCATTTT.

The V call is TRBV19, the J call TRBJ1-1, with D hard to call. The CDR3 runs to 15 residues. The V end was cut by 7 bases, the J end by 0 bases, with 15 bases between. Germline V CDR1 and CDR2: LNHDA, SQIVND (reference sequence). CDR3 loop: CASTREPLMNTEAFF. CDR3 bases: TGTGCCAGTACGAGGGAGCCCTTGATGAACACTGAAGCTTTCTTT.

The genes are TRBV30 and TRBJ2-7; D is uncertain. The V and J ends lost 0 bases and 10 bases respectively, with 22 bases between them. The germline gives CDR1 GTSNPN, CDR2 SVGIG (reference sequence). The CDR3 has 15 residues. This chain's CDR3 is CAWSVLVEKRPFQYF. In DNA form, the CDR3 reads TGTGCCTGGAGTGTCCTCGTGGAAAAACGGCCCTTTCAGTACTTC.

This clone appeared a single time. The chain combines TRBV7-9 with TRBJ2-5; TRBD1 aligns across 7 bases. The germline V gene has CDR1 SEHNR and CDR2 FQNEAQ (reference sequence). The CDR3 runs 15 residues. V lost 3 bases to trimming and J lost 4 bases; unmatched junction nucleotides: 8. Here the CDR3 reads CASSLKLAGGETQYF. CDR3 coding DNA: TGTGCCAGCAGCTTGAAGCTTGCAGGGGGAGAGACCCAGTACTTC.

V gene TRBV5-4 combines with J gene TRBJ1-1; maybe TRBD1 (6 bases). The germline CDR1 and CDR2 sequences are SGHNT and YYREEE (reference sequence). The CDR3 sequence is 16 residues long. V lost 1 base, J lost 1 base, and 14 bases lay in between. As DNA, the CDR3 is TGTGCCAGCAGCTTGTGGGGGGGCATTTCGAACACTGAAGCTTTCTTT. As protein: CASSLWGGISNTEAFF.

The chain carries TRBV13 and TRBJ2-1, with D possibly matching TRBD1 (5 bases). This CDR3 contains 17 residues. The germline gives CDR1 PRHDT, CDR2 FYEKMQ (reference sequence). V lost 5 bases to trimming and J lost 2 bases, with 19 bases between them. CDR3 coding DNA: TGTGCCAGCAGCCCCTTTGCAGGGCGCTCAACCTACAATGAGCAGTTCTTC. Encoded protein: CASSPFAGRSTYNEQFF.

The V and J genes are TRBV2 and TRBJ1-2; D unclear. The CDR3 runs 15 residues. Trimming removed 1 base at V and 2 bases at J, with 11 bases between. From germline, CDR1 is SNHLY and CDR2 FYNNEI. The DNA of the CDR3 is TGTGCCAGCAGTGAAGGGAGGGCCGAAAACTATGGCTACACCTTC. As protein: CASSEGRAENYGYTF.

J is TRBJ2-1 and V is TRBV7-9, with TRBD2 matching 10 bases. There are 15 residues in the CDR3. Germline CDR1 and CDR2: SEHNR and FQNEAQ (reference sequence). Trimming removed 5 bases from V and 8 bases from J; junction bases left unmatched: 9. The chain's CDR3 is CASSQVLAGEDEQFF. The CDR3 nucleotides are TGTGCCAGCAGCCAGGTGCTAGCGGGAGAGGATGAGCAGTTCTTC.